This entry lists 16 T cell receptor beta chains sequenced from one sample in a study of response to subunit inactivated influenza vaccine. From the RT-PCR reads, TCRdb called clonotypes with MiXCR, one entry per CDR3 protein. The data hold about 800,000 distinct CDR3 sequences, with over 20% observed a single time. The starting material was PBMCs from blood, obtained around 5 days after vaccination. The receptors come from a man in his fifties or sixties who received an inactivated influenza vaccine.

The V gene is TRBV5-6, the J gene TRBJ1-2; D is ambiguous. Trimming took 3 bases from V and 12 from J, leaving 12 bases between them. Germline lookup yields CDR1 SGHDT and CDR2 YYEEEE. CDR3 size: 11 residues. The CDR3 loop reads CASSSRATHTF. The DNA of the CDR3 is TGTGCCAGCAGCTCGAGGGCGACTCACACCTTC.

This rearrangement joins TRBV4-2 to TRBJ1-2; perhaps TRBD1 as D (5 bases). CDR1 LGHNA and CDR2 YNFKEQ come from the germline V gene. V lost 4 bases to trimming and J lost 6 bases, with 15 bases between them. The CDR3 has 14 residues. CDR3 sequence: CASSPSPGENGYTF. CDR3 nucleotides: TGTGCCAGCAGCCCCTCCCCGGGGGAAAATGGCTACACCTTC.

V usage is TRBV27 and J usage is TRBJ2-5; D may be TRBD1 (6 bases). This CDR3 has 13 amino acids. Deletions cut 4 bases from V and 3 bases from J, with 9 bases between. Germline CDR1 and CDR2: MNHEY and SMNVEV (reference sequence). CDR3 in DNA: TGTGCCAGCAGTTGGGGGCTGGAAGAGACCCAGTACTTC. Protein product: CASSWGLEETQYF.

The rearrangement uses TRBV24-1 and TRBJ2-5, with TRBD1 matching over 10 bases. The V and J ends lost 2 bases and 2 bases, in that order; junction bases with no gene match: 4. This CDR3 is built from 16 residues. From germline, CDR1 is KGHDR and CDR2 SFDVKD. For the CDR3, the DNA is TGTGCCACCAGTGATTCGGGACAGGGGCGGCAAGAGACCCAGTACTTC. Translating gives CATSDSGQGRQETQYF.

This clonotype was detected a few times. V and J are TRBV20-1 and TRBJ2-7; D possibly corresponds to TRBD2 (6 bases). The CDR3 contains 14 residues. V was cut by 6 bases and J by 0 bases, with 15 bases left in between. Germline assignment: CDR1 DFQATT and CDR2 SNEGSKA (reference sequence). The CDR3 loop reads CSARPAGSSYEQYF. The DNA for the CDR3 is TGCAGTGCAAGACCTGCGGGGAGCTCCTACGAGCAGTACTTC.

CDR3 protein: CASSLGTDTYEQYF. The CDR3 DNA reads as TGTGCCAGCAGCTTAGGAACAGACACCTACGAGCAGTACTTC. J is TRBJ2-7 and V is TRBV7-6; unclear D gene. This CDR3 contains 14 residues. Trimming removed 1 base from V and 2 bases from J, with 9 bases in between. Germline CDR1 and CDR2: SGHVS and FNYEAQ.

V gene TRBV5-1 combines with J gene TRBJ1-3; no definite D call. In germline, CDR1 is SGHRS, CDR2 YFSETQ. CDR3 length equals 14 residues. Between the trimmed V and J ends, which lost 2 bases and 4 bases, there was a span of 10 bases. The CDR3 region has the DNA TGCGCCAGCAGCTTAGAGGGTTACGGAAACACCATATATTTT. This codes for CASSLEGYGNTIYF. Full variable domain (outside the CDR3, taken from reference TRBV5-1 and TRBJ1-3): KAGVTQTPRYLIKTRGQQVTLSCSPISGHRSVSWYQQTPGQGLQFLFEYFSETQRNKGNFPGRFSGRQFSNSRSEMNVSTLELGDSALYLCASSLEGYGNTIYFGEGSWLTVV.

The rearrangement joins TRBV6-6 to TRBJ2-7, with 12 bases aligning to TRBD1. The CDR3 consists of 13 residues. Germline V CDR1 and CDR2: MNHNY, SVGAGI (reference sequence). J was trimmed by 6 bases and V by 8 bases; bases with no gene match: 5. CDR3 bases: TGTGCCAGCGGAGGGACAGGGGGCTCCGAGCAGTACTTC. It encodes CASGGTGGSEQYF.

The chain has TRBV7-2 and TRBJ2-5; 8 nucleotides match TRBD2. Trimming at V came to 3 bases and at J to 5 bases, leaving 14 bases not matched to a gene. Germline loops: CDR1 SGHTA, CDR2 FQGNSA. The CDR3 consists of 17 residues. CDR3 DNA: TGTGCCAGCAGCTTTGGAGCGGCGGGGGGAAGGAAGGAGACCCAGTACTTC. Its protein product is CASSFGAAGGRKETQYF.

In its sample, this clonotype was seen many times. The V and J genes are TRBV12-3 or TRBV12-4 and TRBJ2-7, with D tentatively TRBD1 (6 bases). CDR3 length equals 13 residues. V was trimmed by 2 bases and J by 3 bases, leaving 8 bases between them. CDR3 loop: CASSLQGGYEQYF. In nucleotides, the CDR3 is TGTGCCAGCAGTTTACAAGGGGGCTACGAGCAGTACTTC.

This rearrangement joins TRBV11-2 to TRBJ2-3, with 11 bases aligning to TRBD2. Trimming at V came to 2 bases and at J to 4 bases, leaving 11 bases not matched to a gene. Germline CDR1 reads SGHAT; CDR2 reads FQNNGV. This CDR3 spans 18 amino acids. In DNA form, the CDR3 reads TGTGCCAGCAGCTTACTTTCTAGCGGGGGGCCCCACGCAGATACGCAGTATTTT. Translated, it gives CASSLLSSGGPHADTQYF.

This chain joins TRBV7-9 and TRBJ2-7; D call uncertain. From germline, CDR1 is SEHNR and CDR2 FQNEAQ (reference sequence). Trimming pared 1 base from V and 7 bases from J, leaving 8 bases between. This CDR3 is built from 12 residues. CDR3 DNA: TGTGCCAGCAGCTTAGATGGGCCGGAGCAGTACTTC. This sequence encodes CASSLDGPEQYF. Based on the CDR3 plus reference TRBV7-9 and TRBJ2-7, the full variable domain is DTGVSQNPRHKITKRGQNVTFRCDPISEHNRLYWYRQTLGQGPEFLTYFQNEAQLEKSRLLSDRFSAERPKGSFSTLEIQRTEQGDSAMYLCASSLDGPEQYFGPGTRLTVT.

This clonotype was counted only a few times. The chain links TRBV6-1 to TRBJ1-5, with 10 nucleotides matching TRBD1. CDR3 length: 17 amino acids. The germline CDR1 and CDR2 sequences are MNHNS and SASEGT. With V trimmed by 5 bases and J by 5 bases, 12 bases remained unmatched. Written as DNA, the CDR3 is TGTGCCAGCAGTAAATCACAGGGGACAGGGGTCGATCAGCCCCAGCATTTT. It translates to CASSKSQGTGVDQPQHF.

The V call is TRBV9, the J call TRBJ2-1; D is undetermined. The CDR3 is 15 amino acids. From germline, CDR1 is SGDLS and CDR2 YYNGEE. With 0 bases removed from V and 3 bases from J, the gap between germline ends came to 10 bases. The CDR3 DNA follows: TGTGCCAGCAGCGTAGGCGGAGCAATCTACAATGAGCAGTTCTTC. It is translated as CASSVGGAIYNEQFF.

The chain couples TRBV10-3 to TRBJ2-3; 9 bases fit TRBD2. The CDR3 extends over 15 amino acids. V lost 7 bases to trimming and J lost 4 bases; unmatched junction nucleotides: 9. Germline V gene lookup returns CDR1 ENHRY and CDR2 SYGVKD. CDR3 loop: CAITSSAGGPDTQYF. In nucleotides, the CDR3 is TGTGCCATCACATCTTCTGCGGGAGGGCCAGATACGCAGTATTTT.

This clonotype has only a few counts. CDR3: CASRFQGVGEQFF. The CDR3 DNA is TGTGCCAGCAGATTTCAGGGGGTTGGTGAGCAGTTCTTC. The chain combines TRBV11-2 with TRBJ2-1, with TRBD1 matching 7 bases. Germline CDR1 is SGHAT and CDR2 is FQNNGV. The CDR3 spans 13 residues. After removal of 6 bases from V and 9 bases from J, the junction contained 8 bases not matched to a gene.